A selection of T cell receptor beta chains follows, all from one sample in a study of blood T cell repertoires in COVID-19. Here immunoSEQ multiplex PCR was the method, and the copy in TCRdb shows in-frame clones only, minus some. The sample lists about 51,000 clones, approximately 90% occurring once. Specimen: peripheral blood. Source of these receptors: a man aged 50-59 years with acute or convalescent COVID-19. Each CDR3 is given with its conserved first and last residue. The D gene is left open where the match is weak. Clone size appears in some rows only: once, few, many, or a class for an expanded clone.

J gene | D gene | V gene | clone size | CDR3 protein | CDR3 DNA
TRBJ2-3 | NA | TRBV19 | NA | CASSRLRGRSSTDTQYF | TGTGCCAGTAGTCGGCTAAGGGGGAGATCTAGCACAGATACGCAGTATTTT
TRBJ1-1 | NA | TRBV3-1/TRBV3-2 | NA | CASSQDGGGEAFF | TGTGCCAGCAGCCAAGACGGAGGCGGGGAAGCTTTCTTT
TRBJ2-5 | NA | TRBV4-1 | once | CASSQGLRGGQETQYF | TGCGCCAGCAGCCAAGGTCTGAGGGGGGGTCAAGAGACCCAGTACTTC
TRBJ2-3 | NA | TRBV2 | NA | CASSVGSSTDTQYF | TGTGCCAGCAGTGTGGGGAGTAGCACAGATACGCAGTATTTT
TRBJ2-3 | NA | TRBV3-1/TRBV3-2 | NA | CASSQGPQVGTDTQYF | TGTGCCAGCAGCCAAGGGCCCCAGGTGGGCACAGATACGCAGTATTTT
TRBJ2-6 | NA | TRBV7-2 | NA | CASSLVVTGANVLTF | TGTGCCAGCAGCTTAGTTGTCACTGGGGCCAACGTCCTGACTTTC
TRBJ1-2 | TRBD1 | TRBV19 | few | CASTPGGDGYTF | TGTGCCAGTACTCCAGGGGGCGATGGCTACACCTTC
TRBJ1-3 | NA | TRBV7-3 | NA | CASSPTLGRGSAGNTIYF | TGTGCCAGCAGCCCAACCCTTGGGAGGGGGTCTGCTGGAAACACCATATATTTT
TRBJ2-7 | TRBD2 | TRBV5-4 | NA | CASSQGLAGGQGSEQYF | TGTGCCAGCAGCCAGGGACTAGCGGGGGGGCAGGGCTCCGAGCAGTACTTC
TRBJ2-1 | TRBD2 | TRBV28 | NA | CASSGRVGETYNEQFF | TGTGCCAGCAGTGGGAGGGTGGGGGAAACCTACAATGAGCAGTTCTTC
TRBJ2-3 | NA | TRBV18 | NA | CASSRLSAGTDTQYF | TGTGCCAGCTCACGACTATCTGCGGGCACAGATACGCAGTATTTT
TRBJ2-3 | NA | TRBV7-3 | NA | CASSVGSAQYF | TGTGCCAGCAGTGTAGGGAGTGCGCAGTATTTT
TRBJ1-1 | NA | TRBV6-5 | once | CASRQAGGSEAFF | TGTGCCAGCCGCCAGGCGGGAGGGTCAGAAGCTTTCTTT
TRBJ1-2 | NA | TRBV7-9 | NA | CASISGGFTYGYTF | TGTGCCAGCATCTCGGGAGGATTCACCTATGGCTACACCTTC
TRBJ2-2 | TRBD1 | TRBV11-2 | NA | CASSQQGDAGELFF | TGTGCCAGCAGCCAACAGGGGGATGCCGGGGAGCTGTTTTTT
TRBJ2-2 | TRBD2 | TRBV7-6 | NA | CASSLWGLAGGPDTGELFF | TGTGCCAGCAGCTTATGGGGACTAGCGGGGGGGCCGGACACCGGGGAGCTGTTTTTT
TRBJ1-1 | NA | TRBV18 | NA | CASSPRRGIEGRENTEAFF | TGTGCCAGCTCACCACGCCGGGGGATTGAGGGGAGGGAGAACACTGAAGCTTTCTTT
TRBJ2-3 | TRBD1 | TRBV2 | NA | CASRQGADTQYF | TGTGCCAGCAGACAGGGGGCAGATACGCAGTATTTT
TRBJ1-2 | TRBD1 | TRBV19 | once | CASRVRGQQYGYTF | TGTGCCAGTAGAGTTCGGGGACAGCAGTATGGCTACACCTTC
TRBJ2-1 | NA | TRBV2 | NA | CASSPKTGGAYNEQFF | TGTGCCAGCAGCCCCAAAACAGGGGGGGCCTACAATGAGCAGTTCTTC
TRBJ2-1 | TRBD2 | TRBV2 | NA | CASEGLAGDHEQFF | TGTGCCAGCGAAGGACTAGCGGGGGACCATGAGCAGTTCTTC
TRBJ2-3 | NA | TRBV29-1 | once | CSVENELRGGTDTQYF | TGCAGCGTTGAAAACGAACTGAGAGGAGGGACAGATACGCAGTATTTT
TRBJ2-7 | TRBD1 | TRBV6-5 | NA | CASSSRDRGYEQYF | TGTGCCAGCAGTTCCAGGGACAGGGGGTACGAGCAGTACTTC
TRBJ2-7 | NA | TRBV6-5 | once | CASTENSLRSYEQYF | TGTGCCAGCACCGAAAACAGCCTTAGGTCCTACGAGCAGTACTTC
TRBJ1-2 | NA | TRBV2 | once | CASIVEGGYGYTF | TGTGCCAGCATAGTTGAGGGAGGGTATGGCTACACCTTC
TRBJ1-5 | TRBD1 | TRBV19 | NA | CASKRTGPHQPQHF | TGTGCCAGTAAAAGGACAGGACCCCACCAGCCCCAGCATTTT
TRBJ1-6 | NA | TRBV5-6 | NA | CASSVRGRSYNSPLHF | TGTGCCAGCAGTGTCAGGGGACGCTCCTATAATTCACCCCTCCACTTT
TRBJ2-7 | NA | TRBV5-6 | NA | CASSLGSSEVYEQYF | TGTGCCAGCAGCTTGGGGAGTTCAGAGGTCTACGAGCAGTACTTC
TRBJ2-7 | TRBD1 | TRBV27 | NA | CASSLYGQGAYEQYF | TGTGCCAGCAGTTTATACGGGCAGGGGGCCTACGAGCAGTACTTC
TRBJ2-5 | TRBD2 | TRBV7-9 | NA | CASSPGLVPAPETQYF | TGTGCCAGCAGCCCAGGACTAGTTCCCGCCCCAGAGACCCAGTACTTC
TRBJ2-2 | NA | TRBV9 | NA | CASSVDLGDTGELFF | TGTGCCAGCAGCGTAGATTTGGGAGACACCGGGGAGCTGTTTTTT
TRBJ2-2 | NA | TRBV4-1 | NA | CASSQEFGGGKTGELFF | TGCGCCAGCAGCCAAGAGTTTGGTGGGGGGAAAACCGGGGAGCTGTTTTTT
TRBJ1-2 | NA | TRBV5-4 | NA | CASSPGPTGLYGYTF | TGTGCCAGCAGCCCCGGCCCTACAGGGTTGTATGGCTACACCTTC
TRBJ2-3 | NA | TRBV6-5 | few | CASSYLTRADTQYF | TGTGCCAGCAGTTACCTGACTCGGGCAGATACGCAGTATTTT
TRBJ1-2 | NA | TRBV3-1/TRBV3-2 | NA | CASSQVGRLTGSYGYTF | TGTGCCAGCAGCCAAGTAGGTCGACTCACTGGGTCCTATGGCTACACCTTC
TRBJ2-3 | TRBD2 | TRBV7-6 | NA | CASSLWSGDTDTQYF | TGTGCCAGCAGCTTATGGAGCGGGGACACAGATACGCAGTATTTT
TRBJ2-5 | TRBD2 | TRBV5-1 | few | CASSPAIAGGRETQYF | TGCGCCAGCAGCCCGGCAATAGCGGGGGGGCGGGAGACCCAGTACTTC
TRBJ2-1 | TRBD2 | TRBV7-2 | NA | CASSSPTSGGWRDEQFF | TGTGCCAGCAGCTCGCCGACTAGCGGGGGGTGGAGGGATGAGCAGTTCTTC
TRBJ2-1 | TRBD1 | TRBV9 | NA | CASSVFGTGSYNEQFF | TGTGCCAGCAGCGTATTCGGGACAGGGAGCTACAATGAGCAGTTCTTC
TRBJ2-7 | TRBD1 | TRBV7-2 | NA | CASSLNQGAYEQYF | TGTGCCAGCAGCCTTAATCAGGGGGCCTACGAGCAGTACTTC
TRBJ2-7 | TRBD2 | TRBV2 | NA | CASSDRTSGFTYEQYF | TGTGCCAGCAGCGACCGGACTAGCGGATTCACCTACGAGCAGTACTTC
TRBJ1-2 | NA | TRBV28 | NA | CASSRYGYTF | TGTGCCAGCAGTCGCTATGGCTACACCTTC
TRBJ2-2 | NA | TRBV18 | NA | CASSPVRRGNTGELFF | TGTGCCAGCTCACCGGTTCGCAGGGGGAACACCGGGGAGCTGTTTTTT
TRBJ1-1 | TRBD1 | TRBV18 | NA | CASSKGQAGARNTEAFF | TGTGCCAGCTCTAAGGGACAGGCGGGGGCCCGGAACACTGAAGCTTTCTTT
TRBJ2-1 | NA | TRBV2 | few | CASSRRPVAEQFF | TGTGCCAGCTCGCGGAGACCCGTAGCCGAGCAGTTCTTC
TRBJ2-7 | TRBD1 | TRBV5-1 | NA | CASSEGTGPYEQYF | TGCGCCAGCAGCGAAGGGACAGGCCCCTACGAGCAGTACTTC
TRBJ1-5 | TRBD1 | TRBV19 | NA | CASRRQGTQPQHF | TGTGCCAGTAGGCGACAGGGGACCCAGCCCCAGCATTTT
TRBJ1-5 | NA | TRBV7-9 | once | CASSLGGVNQPQHF | TGTGCCAGCAGCTTAGGTGGAGTAAATCAGCCCCAGCATTTT
TRBJ2-1 | NA | TRBV11-2 | NA | CASSLVAGGPGEQFF | TGTGCCAGCAGCTTAGTAGCCGGGGGGCCAGGTGAGCAGTTCTTC
TRBJ2-5 | NA | TRBV5-1 | NA | CASSLARPQGVGETQYF | TGCGCCAGCAGCTTGGCCAGGCCCCAAGGGGTTGGGGAGACCCAGTACTTC
TRBJ2-3 | TRBD2 | TRBV9 | once | CASSVGLAGRGDTQYF | TGTGCCAGCAGCGTAGGGCTAGCGGGGCGGGGAGATACGCAGTATTTT
TRBJ2-3 | NA | TRBV30 | NA | CAWRATGSRTDTQYF | TGTGCCTGGAGAGCAACAGGGTCCCGCACAGATACGCAGTATTTT
TRBJ2-7 | NA | TRBV5-4 | NA | CASSQQGSYEQYF | TGTGCCAGCAGCCAACAGGGCTCCTACGAGCAGTACTTC
TRBJ2-3 | TRBD1 | TRBV24-1 | NA | CATSDRGYEDTQYF | TGTGCCACCAGTGACAGGGGGTATGAGGATACGCAGTATTTT
TRBJ2-1 | TRBD2 | TRBV5-1 | NA | CASSLEIAGGYNEQFF | TGCGCCAGCAGCTTGGAAATAGCGGGGGGTTACAATGAGCAGTTCTTC
TRBJ1-4 | TRBD1 | TRBV3-1/TRBV3-2 | NA | CASSHRGLRDRDEKLFF | TGTGCCAGCAGCCACCGGGGACTTCGGGACAGGGATGAAAAACTGTTTTTT
TRBJ1-1 | NA | TRBV6-1 | NA | CASSEYPGQNTEAFF | TGTGCCAGCAGTGAATACCCGGGACAGAACACTGAAGCTTTCTTT
TRBJ1-6 | TRBD1 | TRBV3-1/TRBV3-2 | NA | CASSQMPGTGFRPLHF | TGTGCCAGCAGCCAAATGCCGGGGACAGGGTTTCGGCCCCTCCACTTT
TRBJ1-3 | NA | TRBV6-1 | NA | CASSEWGGSGNTIYF | TGTGCCAGCAGTGAATGGGGGGGATCTGGAAACACCATATATTTT
TRBJ1-2 | NA | TRBV5-4 | once | CASSLGTPNYGYTF | TGTGCCAGCAGCTTGGGGACACCAAACTATGGCTACACCTTC